This T cell receptor (beta chain) came from a study of high-grade serous ovarian cancer treatment subgroups. In germline, CDR1 is SGHTS, CDR2 YDEGEE. The CDR3 has 13 amino acids. V shed 7 bases and J shed 4 bases, with 11 bases lying between them. Repertoires were generated with immunoSEQ multiplex PCR, while TCRdb's copy carries only in-frame clones and drops some. The repertoire has 500 to 650 clones, about 77% of them found once; the top ten carry around 10%. Tumor samples were obtained before definitive surgery or chemotherapy. This clone has only one observation. This chain uses TRBV5-8 with TRBJ2-2, with D perhaps TRBD1 or TRBD2 (5 bases each). This sequence originates from a human donor with high-grade serous ovarian cancer. The sequencing input was tumor tissue. The DNA for the CDR3 is TGTGCCAGCGAGGGGACGTCCACCGGGGAGCTGTTTTTT. Amino acid sequence: CASEGTSTGELFF.